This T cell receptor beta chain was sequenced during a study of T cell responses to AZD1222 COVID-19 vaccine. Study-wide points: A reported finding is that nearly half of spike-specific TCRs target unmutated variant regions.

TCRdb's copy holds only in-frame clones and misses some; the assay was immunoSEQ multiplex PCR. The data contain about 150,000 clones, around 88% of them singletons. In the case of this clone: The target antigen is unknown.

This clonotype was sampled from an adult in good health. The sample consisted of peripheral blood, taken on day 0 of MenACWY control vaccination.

The CDR3 DNA is TGTGCCAGCAGTTATCAGGGACGCAATCAGCCCCAGCATTTT. Translation gives CASSYQGRNQPQHF. The chain couples TRBV27 to TRBJ1-5; tentative D call: TRBD1 (5 bases). The CDR3 sequence is 14 residues long. V shed 4 bases and J shed 2 bases, with 9 bases lying between them. Germline CDR1 is MNHEY and CDR2 is SMNVEV (reference sequence).